This passage covers 25 T cell receptor beta chains from one sample sequenced in a study of blood T cells in healthy people across ages. Primers used in a second PCR of roughly 6 to 11 cycles were a sample-barcoded 5' primer and a J-beta primer mix. From the 5' RACE reads, TCRdb called clonotypes with MiXCR, one entry per CDR3 protein. This table has 800,000 or so distinct CDR3 sequences, approximately 25% appearing once. In addition, the sample was reused for a study of T cells of mothers and their children.

Sequenced: blood. The receptors were gathered from a boy aged 5 to 17 in good health.

This sequence joins TRBV10-3 and TRBJ1-6; 9 nucleotides line up with TRBD1. The CDR3 length is 14 residues. V trimming: 10 bases; J trimming: 3 bases; junction bases outside the gene matches: 4. Looked up from germline, CDR1 is ENHRY and CDR2 is SYGVKD. Written as DNA, the CDR3 is TGTGCCACCCGGGACAGGGACTATAATTCACCCCTCCACTTT. Translation: CATRDRDYNSPLHF.

This clonotype was found a few times. The gene calls are TRBV18 and TRBJ2-7, with D possibly matching TRBD1 (5 bases). This CDR3 has 14 amino acids. The germline CDR1 and CDR2 sequences are KGHSH and LQKENI. Trimming shortened V by 6 bases and J by 4 bases, and 16 bases separated the two germline ends. The CDR3 DNA reads TGTGCCAGCTCTCGTGGGGCAGGGTCGTACGAGCAGTACTTC. It encodes CASSRGAGSYEQYF.

This clonotype was found a few times. One end of the junction is discordant with germline, which a read error may explain. This rearrangement joins TRBV4-3 to TRBJ1-1, with 9 bases aligning to TRBD1. The V gene's germline CDR1 is LGHNA and CDR2 YSLEER. There are 15 residues in the CDR3. CDR3 amino acids: CASSRTGTGRTETFF. The CDR3, as DNA: TGCGCCAGCAGCCGCACCGGGACAGGGAGGACTGAAACTTTCTTT.

The table lists this clonotype with a few counts. The chain employs TRBV5-5 and TRBJ1-2; 8 bases are a match to TRBD1. In germline, CDR1 is SGHKS, CDR2 YYEKEE (reference sequence). V shed 0 bases, J shed 3 bases, and the junction held 7 bases outside the gene matches. The CDR3 is made up of 16 amino acids. The CDR3 reads CASSLALQGGHYGYTF. The DNA of the CDR3 is TGTGCCAGCAGCTTGGCTCTACAGGGGGGTCACTATGGCTACACCTTC. Combining the CDR3 with reference TRBV5-5 and TRBJ1-2 gives the whole variable domain DAGVTQSPTHLIKTRGQQVTLRCSPISGHKSVSWYQQVLGQGPQFIFQYYEKEERGRGNFPDRFSARQFPNYSSELNVNALLLGDSALYLCASSLALQGGHYGYTFGSGTRLTVV.

This clonotype came up a few times. In DNA, the CDR3 is TGTGCCAGCAATCTCGGGCACAGGGTGGGGAACAATCCAGGGCAAGAGACCCAGTACTTC. This codes for CASNLGHRVGNNPGQETQYF. The rearrangement links TRBV28 to TRBJ2-5; D is perhaps TRBD1 (6 bases). Trimming took off 7 bases at V and 2 bases at J, with 32 bases between the two ends. The CDR3 runs to 20 residues. The germline V gene encodes CDR1 MDHEN and CDR2 SYDVKM.

A few counts support this clonotype. An end of the junction differs from the germline gene, which may be a read error. The genes are TRBV4-1 and TRBJ2-7; either TRBD1 or TRBD2 may supply D (5 bases each). CDR1 is MGHRA, CDR2 YSYEKL, per germline. The CDR3 has 16 amino acids. CDR3 nucleotide sequence: TGCGCCAGCAGCCACACACTGGGGGAGAGCTCCTACGGGCAGTACTTC. Protein: CASSHTLGESSYGQYF.

The chain recombines TRBV6-5 with TRBJ2-5, with D maybe TRBD1 (6 bases). Matching the DNA end better, TRBJ2-7 makes the J call doubtful. This CDR3 contains 15 residues. Germline CDR1 reads MNHEY; CDR2 reads SVGAGI. The CDR3: CASSLNRVPTYEQYF. CDR3 DNA: TGTGCCAGCAGCCTCAACAGGGTCCCAACCTACGAGCAGTACTTC.

V usage is TRBV18 and J usage is TRBJ2-1; D is perhaps TRBD2 (5 bases). The CDR3 covers 16 residues. CDR1 and CDR2 from the germline V gene are KGHSH and LQKENI. Trimming left V 2 bases short and J 1 base short, with 12 bases between. Written as DNA, the CDR3 is TGTGCCAGCTCACCAAAGAGTCGGGGATCCTACAATGAGCAGTTCTTC. This translates into CASSPKSRGSYNEQFF.

This clonotype was detected a few times. The V gene is TRBV4-3, the J gene TRBJ1-2; unclear D gene. Per the germline V gene, CDR1 is LGHNA and CDR2 is YSLEER. Trimming pared 0 bases from V and 4 bases from J, leaving 15 bases between. The CDR3 sequence is 16 residues long. Written as DNA, the CDR3 is TGCGCCAGCAGCCAAGAAACGGCGACCACCAGCTATGGCTACACCTTC. Amino acid sequence: CASSQETATTSYGYTF.

The gene calls are TRBV4-3 and TRBJ2-5; 8 nucleotides match TRBD1. Germline CDR1 LGHNA, CDR2 YSLEER. This CDR3 has 14 amino acids. The V gene end was trimmed by 3 bases and the J gene end by 2 bases; junction bases not matched to a gene: 2. CDR3 nucleotides: TGCGCCAGCAGCCACGACAGGGGACAAGAGACCCAGTACTTC. Encoded protein: CASSHDRGQETQYF.

A few counts support this clonotype. The rearrangement joins TRBV13 to TRBJ2-5, with TRBD2 identical over 8 bases. Gene TRBJ2-1 matches the end of the DNA better, so the J call may be wrong. The CDR3 extends over 14 amino acids. Looked up from germline, CDR1 is PRHDT and CDR2 is FYEKMQ (reference sequence). The CDR3: CASSLGLAGLEQFF. The DNA for the CDR3 is TGTGCCAGCAGCTTAGGTCTAGCGGGCCTCGAGCAGTTCTTC.

This sequence joins TRBV28 and TRBJ1-5; D may be TRBD1 (6 bases). Trimming left V 3 bases short and J 2 bases short, with 11 bases between. CDR3 length: 15 residues. Germline V lookup: CDR1 MDHEN, CDR2 SYDVKM. The CDR3 region is CASSFRGLGNQPQHF. The CDR3 DNA reads as TGTGCCAGCAGTTTCCGGGGGCTCGGCAATCAGCCCCAGCATTTT.

This clonotype has only a few counts. The rearrangement joins TRBV7-9 to TRBJ2-5; D remains ambiguous. CDR1 and CDR2 (germline): SEHNR, FQNEAQ (reference sequence). CDR3 length equals 15 residues. The ends were cut back, 2 bases at V and 4 bases at J, with 14 bases in the middle. This CDR3 is CASSLSWNVGETQYF. The CDR3 nucleotides are TGTGCCAGCAGCTTATCGTGGAACGTGGGAGAGACCCAGTACTTC.

The sample holds a few counts of this clonotype. This chain links TRBV6-5 with TRBJ2-2; possibly TRBD1 for D (6 bases). CDR3 size: 14 residues. Germline V gene lookup returns CDR1 MNHEY and CDR2 SVGAGI. The V and J ends lost 6 bases and 2 bases respectively, with 10 bases between them. The CDR3 DNA sequence: TGTGCCAGCAGGGGACACCTTAACACCGGGGAGCTGTTTTTT. Protein: CASRGHLNTGELFF.

This clonotype was counted between two and nine times. V usage is TRBV7-9 and J usage is TRBJ2-1; 7 bases match TRBD2. Germline V gene data show CDR1 as SEHNR and CDR2 as FQNEAQ (reference sequence). CDR3 length: 15 amino acids. The junction had 10 bases not matched to a gene; V was cut back by 6 bases and J by 5 bases. CDR3 DNA sequence: TGTGCCAGCAGTTCTCGGGCTAGCGGAAACAATGAGCAGTTCTTC. Residues: CASSSRASGNNEQFF.

The J gene is TRBJ1-1, the V gene TRBV7-9; D is uncertain. Germline V gene sequence: CDR1 SEHNR, CDR2 FQNEAQ (reference sequence). Trimming removed 3 bases at V and 5 bases at J, with 16 bases between. The CDR3 has 15 amino acids. The CDR3 DNA is TGTGCCAGCAGCTTCATCGGGCAGATGGAGACTGAAGCTTTCTTT. It translates to CASSFIGQMETEAFF.

This clonotype was seen a handful of times. The J gene is TRBJ2-7, the V gene TRBV7-9, with 8 positions matching TRBD1. This CDR3 spans 16 amino acids. V was pared by 4 bases and J by 5 bases, with 13 bases of the junction left unmatched. Germline V lookup: CDR1 SEHNR, CDR2 FQNEAQ (reference sequence). The CDR3 nucleotides read TGTGCCAGCAGCTCGATACAGGGGGTAGGTACAGACGAGCAGTACTTC. This translates into CASSSIQGVGTDEQYF. Full variable domain (remainder filled in from reference TRBV7-9 and TRBJ2-7): DTGVSQNPRHKITKRGQNVTFRCDPISEHNRLYWYRQTLGQGPEFLTYFQNEAQLEKSRLLSDRFSAERPKGSFSTLEIQRTEQGDSAMYLCASSSIQGVGTDEQYFGPGTRLTVT.

As DNA, the CDR3 is TGTGCCACCAGCCCTTCAGGACAGGGGGTGCACGAGCAGTACTTC. This translates into CATSPSGQGVHEQYF. The gene calls are TRBV15 and TRBJ2-7, with 10 bases lining up with TRBD1. J lost 5 bases, V lost 5 bases, and 9 bases had no gene match. CDR3 length: 15 residues. Per the germline V gene, CDR1 is LNHNV and CDR2 is YYDKDF (reference sequence). Filled out from reference TRBV15 and TRBJ2-7, the complete variable domain reads DAMVIQNPRYQVTQFGKPVTLSCSQTLNHNVMYWYQQKSSQAPKLLFHYYDKDFNNEADTPDNFQSRRPNTSFCFLDIRSPGLGDTAMYLCATSPSGQGVHEQYFGPGTRLTVT.

Remarks on this clonotype: The conserved phenylalanine or tryptophan normally closing the CDR3 is absent here, so this likely arose from a read error. The chain recombines TRBV29-1 with TRBJ1-2; possibly TRBD1 for D (5 bases). This CDR3 comprises 13 residues. CDR1 SQVTM and CDR2 ANQGSEA come from the germline V gene. Trimming took off 8 bases at V and 7 bases at J, with 20 bases between the two ends. The CDR3 DNA reads TGCAGCATCCTCCCTCGAGGGGTTGGTGGCTACACCCTC. This codes for CSILPRGVGGYTL.

This clonotype has a handful of counts. DNA for the CDR3: TGCAGTGCTAGAGATTCCGGAAATAGCAATCAGCCCCAGCATTTT. This gives the protein CSARDSGNSNQPQHF. This rearrangement joins TRBV20-1 to TRBJ1-5; D unclear. The CDR3 consists of 15 residues. Trimming stripped 0 bases from V and 0 bases from J, with 9 bases between. Germline V gene lookup returns CDR1 DFQATT and CDR2 SNEGSKA (reference sequence).

This clonotype came up a few times. The rearrangement joins TRBV20-1 to TRBJ1-1; weak D call: TRBD1 (5 bases). Germline V gene lookup returns CDR1 DFQATT and CDR2 SNEGSKA (reference sequence). Between the trimmed V and J ends, which lost 3 bases and 0 bases, there was a span of 11 bases. The CDR3 extends over 14 amino acids. The CDR3 coding sequence is TGCAGTGCTAGGGCCGGGGGGGTGAACACTGAAGCTTTCTTT. This gives the protein CSARAGGVNTEAFF.

The J gene is TRBJ1-3, the V gene TRBV4-3; D unresolved. The CDR3 runs to 14 residues. The V end was cut by 0 bases, the J end by 0 bases, with 3 bases between. Germline CDR1 LGHNA, CDR2 YSLEER. This CDR3 is CASSQDYSGNTIYF. CDR3 DNA sequence: TGCGCCAGCAGCCAAGATTACTCTGGAAACACCATATATTTT.

In this sample, this clonotype turned up once. The chain is built from TRBV20-1 and TRBJ2-1; 9 bases are a match to TRBD2. CDR1 and CDR2 from the germline V gene are DFQATT and SNEGSKA (reference sequence). The ends lost 2 bases at V and 6 bases at J; junction bases unmatched: 5. This CDR3 is 14 amino acids long. The CDR3 sequence: CSARQGLASNEQFF. Written as DNA, the CDR3 is TGCAGTGCTAGACAGGGACTAGCTAGCAATGAGCAGTTCTTC.

This clonotype was found a few times. The rearrangement uses TRBV7-9 and TRBJ2-6, with 7 bases matching TRBD2. V shed 3 bases, J shed 1 base, and the junction held 9 bases outside the gene matches. This CDR3 region has 18 residues. The V gene's germline CDR1 is SEHNR and CDR2 FQNEAQ (reference sequence). CDR3 nucleotide sequence: TGTGCCAGCAGCTTCGCGGGGGTGGACTTGTCTGGGGCCAACGTCCTGACTTTC. As protein: CASSFAGVDLSGANVLTF.

In this sample, this clonotype turned up a few times. The chain combines TRBV11-2 with TRBJ1-5; weak D call: TRBD1 (6 bases). Trimming pared 3 bases from V and 0 bases from J, leaving 9 bases between. The CDR3 spans 15 residues. Looked up from germline, CDR1 is SGHAT and CDR2 is FQNNGV. The CDR3 sequence is CASSLGTISNQPQHF. Written as DNA, the CDR3 is TGTGCCAGCAGCTTGGGGACAATTAGCAATCAGCCCCAGCATTTT.